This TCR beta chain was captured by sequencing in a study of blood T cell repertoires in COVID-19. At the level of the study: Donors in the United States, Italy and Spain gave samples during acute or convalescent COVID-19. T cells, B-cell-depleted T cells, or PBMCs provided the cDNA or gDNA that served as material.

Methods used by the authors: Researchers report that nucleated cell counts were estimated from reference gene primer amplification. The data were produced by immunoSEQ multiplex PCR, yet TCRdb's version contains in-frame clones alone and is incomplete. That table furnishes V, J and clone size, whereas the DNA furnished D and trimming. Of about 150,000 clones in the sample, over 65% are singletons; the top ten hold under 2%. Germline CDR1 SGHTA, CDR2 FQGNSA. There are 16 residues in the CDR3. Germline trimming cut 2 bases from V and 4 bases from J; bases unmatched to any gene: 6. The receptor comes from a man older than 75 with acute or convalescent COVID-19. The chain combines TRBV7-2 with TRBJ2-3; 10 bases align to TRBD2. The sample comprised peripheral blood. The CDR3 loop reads CASSLQSGGAADTQYF. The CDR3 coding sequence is TGTGCCAGCAGCTTACAGAGCGGGGGGGCCGCAGATACGCAGTATTTT.